The rows below give T cell receptor beta chains drawn from one sample of a study of cytomegalovirus exposure and HLA in healthy donors. TCRdb keeps only in-frame clones here, not all; method: immunoSEQ multiplex PCR. The top ten hold approximately 4% of the sample, which has tens of thousands of clones, approximately 94% seen once. What was sequenced was PBMCs. The receptors were gathered from a woman between 25 and 40 years old in good health and CMV-seronegative. Each CDR3 is given with its conserved first and last residue. Only some rows state a clone size, as once, few, many or a class for expanded clones.

len | abundance | v_gene | CDR3aa
15 | . | TRBV5-1 | CASSFGGTGSAGQYF
12 | once | TRBV10-3 | CATRDRVYEQYF
12 | . | TRBV6-5 | CASSPTGDEQYF
14 | . | TRBV5-4 | CASSTGQGENTIYF
16 | . | TRBV27 | CASSFIGTGSDNEQFF
14 | . | TRBV27 | CASSFTGATIGYTF
15 | . | TRBV4-3 | CASSQDPYSGNTIYF
11 | . | TRBV20-1 | CSANVEDTQYF
16 | . | TRBV4-1 | CASSQDGGGGNQPQHF
13 | few | TRBV28 | CASSLRLGQGAFF
15 | . | TRBV18 | CASSPLPHGNTEAFF
15 | once | TRBV28 | CASLWGAGGYQPQHF
16 | once | TRBV5-1 | CASSLHWGTGDYEQYF
15 | . | TRBV2 | CASIHRTGGFTEAFF
17 | . | TRBV25-1 | CASSGPRHVGQNYGYTF
14 | . | TRBV19 | CASRLAGAQETQYF
15 | . | TRBV18 | CASSPRTGWLNEQFF
14 | . | TRBV18 | CASSPGDTSYEQYF
17 | . | TRBV4-2 | CASSPLGGASGNYEQYF
13 | . | TRBV2 | CASRGGYNQPQHF
16 | . | TRBV4-1 | CASSPTEGQVNQPQHF
19 | . | TRBV4-1 | CASSHLGGGEREAKNIQYF
15 | . | TRBV5-1 | CASSLQGPVTGELFF
13 | . | TRBV29-1 | CSVPRGESSGYTF
14 | . | TRBV5-1 | CASGGGPTSDEQFF
17 | . | TRBV12-2 | CASRLLQGPPHTDTQYF
13 | once | TRBV5-6 | CASSLQGFTEAFF
14 | . | TRBV7-9 | CASSLARSGNTIYF
14 | . | TRBV19 | CASSVTGYTGELFF
20 | . | TRBV18 | CASSPAAGETSGGGAYEQYF
14 | . | TRBV19 | CASSSTGAVYGYTF
11 | . | TRBV11-2 | CASSLDFALYF
14 | once | TRBV10-3 | CAISEVFQGHEQFF
15 | . | TRBV5-1 | CASSPTSGNSYEQYF
16 | . | TRBV15 | CATSKDSGSIGNEQFF
13 | . | TRBV2 | CASNRGTVETQYF
13 | . | TRBV5-4 | CASSLESAYEQYF
16 | . | TRBV5-1 | CASSLGSLAGTGELFF
15 | . | TRBV5-1 | CASSLEGGGASGYTF
16 | once | TRBV4-2 | CASSQVSSEGNQPQHF
17 | . | TRBV10-3 | CAISEGLSSTFGNEQYF
18 | . | TRBV4-1 | CASSQDPPSPSGSYEQYF
12 | . | TRBV10-3 | CAISQYRDGYTF
12 | . | TRBV5-1 | CASSLFLNEQFF
13 | . | TRBV2 | CASSPGSGFGYTF
14 | . | TRBV19 | CASSMWQGMGGYTF
15 | . | TRBV5-6 | CASSLAVFVPGGYTF
14 | . | TRBV6-1 | CASSSGGLGEKLFF
14 | . | TRBV7-9 | CASSGTSSYNEQFF
18 | . | TRBV6-1 | CASSEPGVAGVGWNEQFF
13 | few | TRBV5-1 | CASSPGRGKGYTF
18 | . | TRBV9 | CASSVDPLAGSGANVLTF
15 | . | TRBV7-2 | CASSLEGGGAHEQYF
15 | once | TRBV4-3 | CASSQDRGEGREQYF
16 | . | TRBV30 | CAWSVGTAKRANVLTF
15 | . | TRBV30 | CAWSDLTGGGEKLFF
15 | . | TRBV28 | CASSFNTVGAGELFF
16 | . | TRBV18 | CASSPSGTSGWNEQFF
15 | . | TRBV6-5 | CASSLDRSSNQPQHF